This TCR beta chain was found in a study of siplizumab effects on memory and regulatory T cells. The study, taken as a whole, reports: Controls had around 27% Treg-derived mappable alloreactive CD4+ clones on average, versus roughly 70% with siplizumab. Naive T cells were seen as more diverse than memory cells and as major alloresponse contributors.

Repertoires were generated with immunoSEQ multiplex PCR, while TCRdb's copy carries only in-frame clones and drops some. The data contain approximately 56,000 clones, around 98% of them seen just once; the ten biggest clones take up approximately 1%. V was pared by 5 bases and J by 4 bases, with 10 bases of the junction left unmatched. Germline V lookup: CDR1 SEHNR, CDR2 FQNEAQ (reference sequence). The CDR3 is 16 amino acids. Investigators obtained sequences from unstimulated naive, memory, effector memory and TEMRA subsets in a few donor pairs. Points on this clone: Its antigen is still unknown.

The chain carries TRBV7-9 and TRBJ1-4; TRBD1 matches at 7 bases. Sequenced sample: naive CD8+ T cells sorted from blood. This clonotype was obtained from a human donor in good health. CDR3 residues: CASSPLTGTYNEKLFF. In DNA form, the CDR3 reads TGTGCCAGCAGCCCTCTGACAGGGACGTATAATGAAAAACTGTTTTTT.